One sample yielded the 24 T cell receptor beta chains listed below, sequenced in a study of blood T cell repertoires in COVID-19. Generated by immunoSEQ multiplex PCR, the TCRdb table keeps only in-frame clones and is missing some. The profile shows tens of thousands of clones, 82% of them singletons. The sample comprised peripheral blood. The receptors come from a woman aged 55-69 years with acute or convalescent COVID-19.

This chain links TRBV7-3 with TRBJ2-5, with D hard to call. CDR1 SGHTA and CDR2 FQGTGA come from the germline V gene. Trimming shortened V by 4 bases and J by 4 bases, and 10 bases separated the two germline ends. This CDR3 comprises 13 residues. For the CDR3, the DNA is TGTGCCAGCAGCTCATCCTACGGAGAGACCCAGTACTTC. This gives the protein CASSSSYGETQYF.

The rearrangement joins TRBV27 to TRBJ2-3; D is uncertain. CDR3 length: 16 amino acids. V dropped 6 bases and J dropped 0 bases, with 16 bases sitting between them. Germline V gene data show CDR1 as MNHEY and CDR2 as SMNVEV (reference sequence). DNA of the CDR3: TGTGCCAGCAGGGCTGGTGGCCTCTTGAGCACAGATACGCAGTATTTT. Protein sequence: CASRAGGLLSTDTQYF.

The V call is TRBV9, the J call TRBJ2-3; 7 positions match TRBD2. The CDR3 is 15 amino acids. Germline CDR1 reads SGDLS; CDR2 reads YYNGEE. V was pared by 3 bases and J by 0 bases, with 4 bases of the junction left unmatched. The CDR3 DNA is TGTGCCAGCAGCGGCGGGAGTTGGAGCACAGATACGCAGTATTTT. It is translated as CASSGGSWSTDTQYF.

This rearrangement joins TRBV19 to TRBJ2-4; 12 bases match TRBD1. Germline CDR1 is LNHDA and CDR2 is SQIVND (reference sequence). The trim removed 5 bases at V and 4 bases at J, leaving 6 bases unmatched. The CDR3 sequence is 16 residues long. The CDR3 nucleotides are TGTGCCAGTAGTGAATCGGGACAGGGGGCGAAAAACATTCAGTACTTC. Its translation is CASSESGQGAKNIQYF.

The CDR3 reads CASIRGQGPYYGYTF. The CDR3 bases are TGTGCCAGCATCCGCGGACAGGGACCATACTATGGCTACACCTTC. The chain couples TRBV6-5 to TRBJ1-2; 8 bases fit TRBD1. V was pared by 7 bases and J by 3 bases, with 10 bases of the junction left unmatched. CDR3 length: 15 residues. The V gene's germline CDR1 is MNHEY and CDR2 SVGAGI.

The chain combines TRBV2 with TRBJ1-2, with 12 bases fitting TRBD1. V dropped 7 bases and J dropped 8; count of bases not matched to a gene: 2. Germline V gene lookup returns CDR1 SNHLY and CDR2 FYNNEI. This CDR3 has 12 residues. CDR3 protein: CASIGTGGGYTF. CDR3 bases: TGTGCCAGCATCGGGACAGGGGGCGGCTACACCTTC.

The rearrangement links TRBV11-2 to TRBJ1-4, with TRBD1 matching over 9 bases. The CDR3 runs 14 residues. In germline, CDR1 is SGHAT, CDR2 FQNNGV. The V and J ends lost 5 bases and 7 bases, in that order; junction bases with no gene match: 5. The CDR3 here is CASSVGQGSEKLFF. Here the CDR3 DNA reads TGTGCCAGCAGCGTAGGACAGGGGAGTGAAAAACTGTTTTTT.

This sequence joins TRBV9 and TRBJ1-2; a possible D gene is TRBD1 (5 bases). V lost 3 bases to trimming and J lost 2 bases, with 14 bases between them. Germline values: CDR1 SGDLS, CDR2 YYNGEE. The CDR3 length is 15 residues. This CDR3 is CASSAVGGANYGYTF. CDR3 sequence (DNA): TGTGCCAGCAGCGCGGTCGGGGGAGCCAACTATGGCTACACCTTC.

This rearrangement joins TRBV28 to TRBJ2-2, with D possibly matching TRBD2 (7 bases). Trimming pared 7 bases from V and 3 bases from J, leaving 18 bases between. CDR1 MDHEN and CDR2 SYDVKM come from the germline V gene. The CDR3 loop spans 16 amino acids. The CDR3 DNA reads TGTGCCAGCAACCTTTGGGGGCTAGCGGACACCGGGGAGCTGTTTTTT. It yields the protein CASNLWGLADTGELFF.

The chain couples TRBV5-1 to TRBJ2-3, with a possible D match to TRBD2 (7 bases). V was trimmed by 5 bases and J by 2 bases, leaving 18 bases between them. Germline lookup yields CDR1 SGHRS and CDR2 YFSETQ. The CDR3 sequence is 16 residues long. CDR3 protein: CASRRTAGIITDTQYF. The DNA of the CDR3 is TGCGCCAGCAGACGGACAGCGGGAATTATCACAGATACGCAGTATTTT.

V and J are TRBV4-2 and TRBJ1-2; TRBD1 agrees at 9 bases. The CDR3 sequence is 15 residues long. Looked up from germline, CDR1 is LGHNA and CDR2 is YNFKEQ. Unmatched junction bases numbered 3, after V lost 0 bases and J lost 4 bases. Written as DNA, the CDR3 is TGTGCCAGCAGCCAAGAAACAGGGGGCTTCTATGGCTACACCTTC. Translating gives CASSQETGGFYGYTF.

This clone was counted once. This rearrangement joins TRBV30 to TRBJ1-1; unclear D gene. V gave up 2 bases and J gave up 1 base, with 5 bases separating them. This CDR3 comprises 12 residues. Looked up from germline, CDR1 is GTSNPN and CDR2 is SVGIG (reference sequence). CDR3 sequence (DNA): TGTGCCTGGAGTCCGAGGAACACTGAAGCTTTCTTT. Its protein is CAWSPRNTEAFF.

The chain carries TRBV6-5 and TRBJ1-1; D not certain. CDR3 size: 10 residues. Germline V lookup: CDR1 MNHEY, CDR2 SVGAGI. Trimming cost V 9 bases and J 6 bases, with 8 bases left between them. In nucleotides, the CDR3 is TGTGCCAGTCAGTTCTCTGAAGCTTTCTTT. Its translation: CASQFSEAFF.

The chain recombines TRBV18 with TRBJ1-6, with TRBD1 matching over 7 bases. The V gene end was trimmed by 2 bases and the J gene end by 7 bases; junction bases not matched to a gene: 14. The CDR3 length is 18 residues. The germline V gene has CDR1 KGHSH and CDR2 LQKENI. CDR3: CASSPSLPATGSNSPLHF. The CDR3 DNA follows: TGTGCCAGCTCACCATCTCTTCCCGCGACAGGGTCAAATTCACCCCTCCACTTT.

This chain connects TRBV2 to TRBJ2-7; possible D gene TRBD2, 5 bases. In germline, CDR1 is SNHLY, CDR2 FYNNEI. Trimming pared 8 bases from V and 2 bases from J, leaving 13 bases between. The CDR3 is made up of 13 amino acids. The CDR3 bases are TGTGCCAGCCGGCAGGACTTGGCCTACGAGCAGTACTTC. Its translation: CASRQDLAYEQYF.

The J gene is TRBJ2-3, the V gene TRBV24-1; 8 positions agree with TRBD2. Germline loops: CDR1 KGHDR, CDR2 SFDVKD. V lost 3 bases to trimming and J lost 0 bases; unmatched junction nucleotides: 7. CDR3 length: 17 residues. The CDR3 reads CATSDPGSGASTDTQYF. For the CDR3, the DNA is TGTGCCACCAGTGATCCTGGTAGCGGGGCTAGCACAGATACGCAGTATTTT.

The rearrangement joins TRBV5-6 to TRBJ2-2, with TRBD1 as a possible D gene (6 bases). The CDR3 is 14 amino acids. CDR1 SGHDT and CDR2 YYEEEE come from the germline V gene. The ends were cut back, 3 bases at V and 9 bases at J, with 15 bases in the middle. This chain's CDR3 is CASSSGRGTRELFF. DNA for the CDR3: TGTGCCAGCAGCTCGGGAAGAGGGACAAGGGAGCTGTTTTTT.

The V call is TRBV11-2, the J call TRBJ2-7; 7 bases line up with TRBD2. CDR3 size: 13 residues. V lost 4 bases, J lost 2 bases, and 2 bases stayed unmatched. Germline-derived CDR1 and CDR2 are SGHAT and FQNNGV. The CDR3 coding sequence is TGTGCCAGCAGCTCCGGGACTACCTACGAGCAGTACTTC. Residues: CASSSGTTYEQYF.

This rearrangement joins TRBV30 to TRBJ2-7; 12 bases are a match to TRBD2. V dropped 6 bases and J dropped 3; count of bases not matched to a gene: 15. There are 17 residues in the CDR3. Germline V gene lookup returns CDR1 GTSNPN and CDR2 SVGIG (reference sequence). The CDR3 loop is CACTTSGRGESYYEQYF. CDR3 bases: TGTGCCTGCACGACTAGCGGGAGAGGAGAGTCCTACTACGAGCAGTACTTC.

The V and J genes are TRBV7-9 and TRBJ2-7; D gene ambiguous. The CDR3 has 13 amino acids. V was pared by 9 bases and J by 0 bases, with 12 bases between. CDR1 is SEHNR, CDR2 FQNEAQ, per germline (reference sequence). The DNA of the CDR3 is TGTGCCAGTAGCCCTAAGAGCTCCTACGAGCAGTACTTC. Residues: CASSPKSSYEQYF.

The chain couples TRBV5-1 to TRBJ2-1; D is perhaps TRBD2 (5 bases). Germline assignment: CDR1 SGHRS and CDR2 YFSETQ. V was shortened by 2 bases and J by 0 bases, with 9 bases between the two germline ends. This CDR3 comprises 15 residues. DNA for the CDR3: TGCGCCAGCAGCTTCGCTAGCCCCTCCTACAATGAGCAGTTCTTC. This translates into CASSFASPSYNEQFF. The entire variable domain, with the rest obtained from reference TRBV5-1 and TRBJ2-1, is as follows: KAGVTQTPRYLIKTRGQQVTLSCSPISGHRSVSWYQQTPGQGLQFLFEYFSETQRNKGNFPGRFSGRQFSNSRSEMNVSTLELGDSALYLCASSFASPSYNEQFFGPGTRLTVL.

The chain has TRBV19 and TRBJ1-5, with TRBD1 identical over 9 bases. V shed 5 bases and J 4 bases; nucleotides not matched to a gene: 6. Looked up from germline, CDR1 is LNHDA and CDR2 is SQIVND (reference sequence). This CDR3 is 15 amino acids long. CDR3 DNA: TGTGCCAGTAGTCCGGGACAGGGTTTGAATCAGCCCCAGCATTTT. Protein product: CASSPGQGLNQPQHF. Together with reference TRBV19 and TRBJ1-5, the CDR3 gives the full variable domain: DGGITQSPKYLFRKEGQNVTLSCEQNLNHDAMYWYRQDPGQGLRLIYYSQIVNDFQKGDIAEGYSVSREKKESFPLTVTSAQKNPTAFYLCASSPGQGLNQPQHFGDGTRLSIL.

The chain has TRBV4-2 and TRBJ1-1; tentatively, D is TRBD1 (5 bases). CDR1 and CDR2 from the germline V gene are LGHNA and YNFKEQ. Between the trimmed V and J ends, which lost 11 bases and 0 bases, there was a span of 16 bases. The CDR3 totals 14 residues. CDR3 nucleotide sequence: TGTGCCGCTGGGCGGGGCGATATGAACACTGAAGCTTTCTTT. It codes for CAAGRGDMNTEAFF.

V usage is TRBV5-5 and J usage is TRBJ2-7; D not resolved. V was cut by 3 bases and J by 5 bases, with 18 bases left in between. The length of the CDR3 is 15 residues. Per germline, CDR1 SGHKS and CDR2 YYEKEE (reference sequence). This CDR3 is CASSSSSRTVDEQYF. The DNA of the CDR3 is TGTGCCAGCAGCTCCTCTTCTAGAACGGTCGACGAGCAGTACTTC.